Listed here are 9 T cell receptor beta chains from one sample, sequenced in a study of T cell changes during pregnancy in multiple sclerosis. The table came from immunoSEQ multiplex PCR; TCRdb's copy has only in-frame clones and leaves some out. The sample consists of roughly 46,000 clones, around 84% of them appearing once. The source material was CD4+ T cells from peripheral blood mononuclear cells, sampled before pregnancy. These receptors all stem from a female donor with multiple sclerosis, enrolled in a pregnancy study.

This chain joins TRBV7-2 and TRBJ1-3; 7 positions agree with TRBD1. V was pared by 5 bases and J by 3 bases, with 7 bases of the junction left unmatched. The germline V gene has CDR1 SGHTA and CDR2 FQGNSA. CDR3 length equals 15 residues. DNA for the CDR3: TGTGCCAGCAGCCTACAGGGGTCTTATGGAAACACCATATATTTT. As protein: CASSLQGSYGNTIYF.

In its sample, this clone was seen once. V is TRBV6-5 and J is TRBJ1-1; D call uncertain. The germline gives CDR1 MNHEY, CDR2 SVGAGI. The V and J ends lost 0 bases and 8 bases respectively, with 13 bases between them. This CDR3 contains 14 residues. CDR3 sequence: CASSYSGVAGEAFF. The CDR3 nucleotides are TGTGCCAGCAGTTACTCAGGAGTGGCGGGGGAAGCTTTCTTT.

V gene TRBV9 combines with J gene TRBJ2-1; 9 nucleotides agree with TRBD2. Germline loops: CDR1 SGDLS, CDR2 YYNGEE. Trimming at V came to 2 bases and at J to 2 bases, leaving 5 bases not matched to a gene. CDR3 length equals 16 residues. CDR3 nucleotides: TGTGCCAGCAGCGTCACTAGCGGGTCAACCTACAATGAGCAGTTCTTC. Its protein product is CASSVTSGSTYNEQFF.

The chain is built from TRBV7-2 and TRBJ2-1, with TRBD1 matching 8 bases. The CDR3 extends over 17 amino acids. Looked up from germline, CDR1 is SGHTA and CDR2 is FQGNSA. V lost 5 bases, J lost 0 bases, and 9 bases stayed unmatched. The CDR3 DNA is TGTGCCAGCAGCCGGATGACAGGGGTGAGCTCCTACAATGAGCAGTTCTTC. It translates to CASSRMTGVSSYNEQFF.

This clone was picked up one time. V and J are TRBV11-3 and TRBJ2-2; D gene uncertain. Germline V gene lookup returns CDR1 SGHNT and CDR2 YENEEA. The CDR3 consists of 13 residues. Trimming shortened V by 5 bases and J by 6 bases, and 10 bases separated the two germline ends. DNA for the CDR3: TGTGCCAGCAGCCTCCTGGCTTCCGGGGAGCTGTTTTTT. Translation: CASSLLASGELFF.

The table lists this clone with a count of one. DNA of the CDR3: TGTGCCAGCAAAGAGGTCAGGGAGGCTCATGAGCAGTACTTC. Amino acids: CASKEVREAHEQYF. V and J are TRBV7-3 and TRBJ2-7, with a tentative D call TRBD2 (6 bases). The CDR3 is 14 amino acids. V dropped 7 bases and J dropped 7 bases, with 20 bases sitting between them. Germline values: CDR1 SGHTA, CDR2 FQGTGA. The complete variable domain, with remaining parts taken from reference TRBV7-3 and TRBJ2-7, reads GAGVSQTPSNKVTEKGKYVELRCDPISGHTALYWYRQSLGQGPEFLIYFQGTGAADDSGLPNDRFFAVRPEGSVSTLKIQRTERGDSAVYLCASKEVREAHEQYFGPGTRLTVT.

This clone has more than one count but fewer than ten. This chain joins TRBV18 and TRBJ1-2; no definite D call. CDR3 length: 14 residues. CDR1 and CDR2 from the germline V gene are KGHSH and LQKENI. Between the trimmed V and J ends, which lost 2 bases and 5 bases, there was a span of 12 bases. The CDR3, as DNA: TGTGCCAGCTCACCATACAGAGAGCTTTATGGCTACACCTTC. Translated, it gives CASSPYRELYGYTF.

V gene TRBV18 combines with J gene TRBJ1-6; 9 nucleotides match TRBD1. Trimming took 1 base from V and 7 from J; bases not matched to a gene: 2. This CDR3 is 15 amino acids long. Germline V CDR1 and CDR2: KGHSH, LQKENI. In DNA form, the CDR3 reads TGTGCCAGCTCACCACTCGGACAGGGGAATTCACCCCTCCACTTT. Amino acid sequence: CASSPLGQGNSPLHF.

This sequence joins TRBV7-7 and TRBJ2-2, with 7 nucleotides matching TRBD2. There are 16 residues in the CDR3. The germline CDR1 and CDR2 sequences are SSHAT and FNYEAQ (reference sequence). Trimming at V came to 5 bases and at J to 0 bases, leaving 6 bases not matched to a gene. The chain's CDR3 is CASSPQAGTNTGELFF. The DNA of the CDR3 is TGTGCCAGCAGCCCTCAAGCGGGAACGAACACCGGGGAGCTGTTTTTT. The full variable domain, rest sourced from reference TRBV7-7 and TRBJ2-2, is GAGVSQSPRYKVTKRGQDVTLRCDPISSHATLYWYQQALGQGPEFLTYFNYEAQPDKSGLPSDRFSAERPEGSISTLTIQRTEQRDSAMYRCASSPQAGTNTGELFFGEGSRLTVL.